These T cell receptor beta chains were read from a single sample in a study of blood T cell repertoires in COVID-19. Generated by immunoSEQ multiplex PCR, the TCRdb table keeps only in-frame clones and is missing some. The sample shows roughly 140,000 clones, approximately 84% of them seen only once. Sequences were obtained from peripheral blood. All receptors come from a woman between 55 and 75 years old with COVID-19, enrolled during active disease. Both conserved end residues are part of each CDR3. The D gene is left open where the match is weak. The size entry is marked missing in some rows and otherwise reads once, few, many or a size class.

V,D,size,J,DNA,CDR3
TRBV3-1/TRBV3-2,TRBD2,NA,TRBJ2-1,TGTGCCAGCAGCCAAGACAGCGGGAGAAGCATTGAGCAGTTCTTC,CASSQDSGRSIEQFF
TRBV19,NA,once,TRBJ2-4,TGTGCCAGTAGTATAGGGAGGGTCCGGGGTAGGGCAGCCAAAAACATTCAGTACTTC,CASSIGRVRGRAAKNIQYF
TRBV18,TRBD2,NA,TRBJ2-2,TGTGCCAGCTCAGCGACTAGCGGGAGTACCGGGGAGCTGTTTTTT,CASSATSGSTGELFF
TRBV27,TRBD2,NA,TRBJ2-7,TGTGCCAGCAGTTCGGGGGGATGGGAGCAGTACTTC,CASSSGGWEQYF
TRBV4-1,TRBD1,NA,TRBJ1-2,TGCGCCAGCAGCCAATCAGGGGGCTATGGCTACACCTTC,CASSQSGGYGYTF
TRBV19,NA,once,TRBJ1-5,TGTGCCAGTAGTATTGCAGGGAAGAGCAATCAGCCCCAGCATTTT,CASSIAGKSNQPQHF
TRBV12-5,NA,NA,TRBJ2-2,TGTGCTAGTGCCCCCGGGTACACCGGGGAGCTGTTTTTT,CASAPGYTGELFF
TRBV6-5,TRBD2,NA,TRBJ2-7,TGTGCCAGCAGTATTGGGCGGGGGGCTATGAGCGAGCAGTACTTC,CASSIGRGAMSEQYF
TRBV27,NA,NA,TRBJ2-3,TGTGCCAGCACTTCCCTAGGGGGGGTTGATACGCAGTATTTT,CASTSLGGVDTQYF
TRBV11-2,TRBD1,NA,TRBJ2-7,TGTGCCAGCAGCTCCCGGACAGGGTCCTACGAGCAGTACTTC,CASSSRTGSYEQYF
TRBV5-6,NA,NA,TRBJ1-2,TGTGCCAGCAGTGCCGACAGGTCGGACAGCTACACCTTC,CASSADRSDSYTF
TRBV24-1,TRBD2,few,TRBJ2-1,TGTGCCACCAGTGAACACGGGACTAGCGGGAGTCGCGAGCAGTTCTTC,CATSEHGTSGSREQFF
TRBV11-2,TRBD1,NA,TRBJ1-1,TGTGCCAGCAGCTTAAGACAGGGACTCATGAACACTGAAGCTTTCTTT,CASSLRQGLMNTEAFF
TRBV5-4,TRBD1,NA,TRBJ2-2,TGTGCCAGCAGCGTGACAGGGGCCCCCGGGGAGCTGTTTTTT,CASSVTGAPGELFF
TRBV6-5,NA,NA,TRBJ2-2,TGTGCCAGCAAGACGGACAACTCGAACACCGGGGAGCTGTTTTTT,CASKTDNSNTGELFF
TRBV12-3/TRBV12-4,NA,NA,TRBJ1-2,TGTGCCAGCAGTCGGACAGTGGGGGGCTACACCTTC,CASSRTVGGYTF
TRBV19,NA,NA,TRBJ1-1,TGTGCCAGTAGTATCGGACTTACGAACACTGAAGCTTTCTTT,CASSIGLTNTEAFF
TRBV12-3/TRBV12-4,NA,NA,TRBJ1-2,TGTGCCAGCAACTTAGGGGGATTTCATGGCTACACCTTC,CASNLGGFHGYTF
TRBV11-2,NA,NA,TRBJ1-6,TGTGCCAGCAGCTTTGGGAGCGACCACCACTTT,CASSFGSDHHF
TRBV15,NA,NA,TRBJ2-1,TGTGCCACCAGCAGAGTCCCTAGTCATGAGCAGTTCTTC,CATSRVPSHEQFF
TRBV14,TRBD2,NA,TRBJ2-7,TGTGCCAGCAGCCAGCTAACGTCTAGCGGGAGGGCCTCGGGGGAGCAGTACTTC,CASSQLTSSGRASGEQYF
TRBV14,TRBD1,NA,TRBJ1-1,TGTGCCAGCAGCCACACCGGGACAGGCCTCTCGAACACTGAAGCTTTCTTT,CASSHTGTGLSNTEAFF
TRBV11-3,NA,NA,TRBJ2-1,TGTGCCAGCAGCCGTCGGACAGAAAGCTCCTACAATGAGCAGTTCTTC,CASSRRTESSYNEQFF
TRBV5-1,TRBD1,NA,TRBJ2-3,TGCGCCAGCAGCTCTTCAACCGCCGGGACAGCCAGCCAAGATTTT,CASSSSTAGTASQDF
TRBV19,NA,NA,TRBJ1-2,TGTGCCAGTAGTGAACAGGGTAACTATGGCTACACCTTC,CASSEQGNYGYTF
TRBV6-5,NA,NA,TRBJ2-4,TGTGCCAGCAGTTACTCTAGTTACCATGCCAAAAACATTCAGTACTTC,CASSYSSYHAKNIQYF
TRBV15,NA,NA,TRBJ2-7,TGTGCCACCAGCAGAGTGAGGCAGGGGCGAAACGAGCAGTACTTC,CATSRVRQGRNEQYF
TRBV11-2,NA,few,TRBJ1-3,TGTGCCAGCAGCTTCCTGGGCTCGTCGAGCTCTGGAAACACCATATATTTT,CASSFLGSSSSGNTIYF
TRBV6-2/TRBV6-3,TRBD2,many,TRBJ2-2,TGTGCCAGCAGTTCGGCGGGAGGAGGGACCGGGGAGCTGTTTTTT,CASSSAGGGTGELFF
TRBV29-1,NA,NA,TRBJ1-2,TGCAGCGTTATCCACTTCCGGGACACAAAAGTTAGCTATGGCTACACCTTC,CSVIHFRDTKVSYGYTF
TRBV6-1,TRBD1,NA,TRBJ1-2,TGTGCCAGCAGTGAAATCTACAGGGGCGATGGCTACACCTTC,CASSEIYRGDGYTF
TRBV7-3,NA,NA,TRBJ2-2,TGTGCCAGCAGCTTAACCAGGGCCAACACCGGGGAGCTGTTTTTT,CASSLTRANTGELFF
TRBV5-1,NA,NA,TRBJ2-6,TGCGCCAGCAGCTCGCTAACGTTATCTGGGGCCAACGTCCTGACTTTC,CASSSLTLSGANVLTF
TRBV6-4,TRBD1,NA,TRBJ1-2,TGTGCCAGCCGAATGGCGACAGGGGCGGGTGGCTACACCTTC,CASRMATGAGGYTF
TRBV30,NA,NA,TRBJ2-6,TGTGCCTGGAGCCTACGGGCCAACGTCCTGACTTTC,CAWSLRANVLTF
TRBV5-1,NA,NA,TRBJ1-4,TGCGCCAGCAGCTCACAGGGCGAGGGGAAACTGTTTTTT,CASSSQGEGKLFF
TRBV6-1,TRBD1,NA,TRBJ1-2,TGTGCCAGCAGTGACCCCCGGGACAGGGATGTCTATGGCTACACCTTC,CASSDPRDRDVYGYTF
TRBV3-1/TRBV3-2,TRBD1,NA,TRBJ1-2,TGTGCCAGCAGCCAAGCCCCGCCGACAGGGTCGACCTATGGCTACACCTTC,CASSQAPPTGSTYGYTF
TRBV10-1,TRBD2,NA,TRBJ2-7,TGCGCCAGCAGCAAAAGCGGGAGCGGGTTCTACGAGCAGTACTTC,CASSKSGSGFYEQYF
TRBV19,TRBD1,NA,TRBJ2-6,TGTGCCAGTAGTCCGGGACAGGCCTTCTCTGGGGCCAACGTCCTGACTTTC,CASSPGQAFSGANVLTF
TRBV6-5,NA,NA,TRBJ1-1,TGTGCCAGCAACAGGCAGAGGAACACTGAAGCTTTCTTT,CASNRQRNTEAFF
TRBV20-1,NA,NA,TRBJ2-7,TGCAGTGCTCTGATCGGCTACGAGCAGTACTTC,CSALIGYEQYF
TRBV18,TRBD1,NA,TRBJ2-2,TGTGCCAGCTCAACTAGACAGGGGAACACCGGGGAGCTGTTTTTT,CASSTRQGNTGELFF
TRBV24-1,NA,NA,TRBJ1-3,TGTGCCACCAGTGCACCGGTTGGAAACACCATATATTTT,CATSAPVGNTIYF
TRBV9,NA,few,TRBJ2-7,TGTGCCAGCAGCGGTAGCGAGATTTCCTACGAGCAGTACTTC,CASSGSEISYEQYF
TRBV27,NA,NA,TRBJ1-1,TGTGCCAGCAGCCACCAGGGGACGAACACTGAAGCTTTCTTT,CASSHQGTNTEAFF
TRBV5-1,NA,NA,TRBJ2-5,TGCGCCAGCAGTTTTTCTCAAGAGACCCAGTACTTC,CASSFSQETQYF
TRBV5-8,TRBD1,few,TRBJ2-7,TGTGCCAGCAGCCCCGACAGGGACTACGAGCAGTACTTC,CASSPDRDYEQYF
TRBV10-1,TRBD2,NA,TRBJ2-1,TGCGCCAGCAGTGCCTCCAGACTAGCGGGGGTTTACAATGAGCAGTTCTTC,CASSASRLAGVYNEQFF
TRBV18,NA,NA,TRBJ1-1,TGTGCCAGCTCACCTGGGACATCGAACACTGAAGCTTTCTTT,CASSPGTSNTEAFF
TRBV5-1,TRBD1,NA,TRBJ1-2,TGCGCCAGCAGCTTGGCGGGACAGCCTTATGGCTACACCTTC,CASSLAGQPYGYTF